This TCR beta chain was sequenced for a study of human T cells and chemical hapten exposure. Study-level background: Upper-back patches of 0.01% DPC were read at 6 days.

Per the authors' pipeline: TCR counts had a median of around 94,000 per sample and spanned about 20,000 to 750,000. TCRdb itself ran the RACE reads through MiXCR, one entry per CDR3 protein. V and J calls and clone size were set by TCRdb, not the authors. Among tens of thousands of distinct CDR3 sequences, around 10% were seen once, and the ten largest hold 3.6%. General study results and limits: Compared to controls, expanded TCRs made significantly more large clusters of similar CDR3s.

Time point defined: pre-sensitization, week 0. Treatment specified: therapeutic diphenylcyclopropenone sensitization with weekly scalp DPC. The table lists this clonotype with many counts. Its antigen is not known. V lost 6 bases and J 2 bases, leaving 10 bases between the germline ends. The CDR3 totals 13 residues. CDR1 and CDR2 (germline): ENHRY, SYGVKD. The sample in question was whole blood, obtained in connection with sensitization to the hapten diphenylcyclopropenone (DPC). The sequence was obtained from a woman aged 40 to 55 with alopecia areata. Some clones in this sample may be carry-over from other donors' samples. The J gene is TRBJ1-1, the V gene TRBV10-3; weak D call: TRBD1 (5 bases). The CDR3 nucleotides read TGTGCCATCAGCTCGACAGAAAACACTGAAGCTTTCTTT. It specifies CAISSTENTEAFF.